The 19 T cell receptor beta chains in this list originate from one sample, sequenced in a study of blood T cell repertoires in COVID-19. This table comes from immunoSEQ multiplex PCR, and its TCRdb copy is limited to in-frame clones, with some not included. This sample has 250,000 to 300,000 clones, with about 88% found just once. The sequencing sample was made of peripheral blood. These TCRs come from a woman aged 60-75 years with acute or convalescent COVID-19.

This clone has a single count. The chain employs TRBV18 and TRBJ1-3; D is undetermined. V dropped 2 bases and J dropped 0 bases, with 11 bases sitting between them. Germline CDR1 KGHSH, CDR2 LQKENI. The CDR3 is made up of 16 amino acids. The chain's CDR3 is CASSPARRNSGNTIYF. For the CDR3, the DNA is TGTGCCAGCTCACCAGCTCGCAGGAACTCTGGAAACACCATATATTTT.

The gene calls are TRBV28 and TRBJ1-4; D ambiguous. Germline lookup yields CDR1 MDHEN and CDR2 SYDVKM. With 1 base removed from V and 5 bases from J, the gap between germline ends came to 8 bases. CDR3 length: 14 amino acids. The CDR3 is CASSLFVPNEKLFF. The DNA of the CDR3 is TGTGCCAGCAGTTTATTCGTCCCCAATGAAAAACTGTTTTTT.

V gene TRBV7-8 combines with J gene TRBJ1-2, with a possible D match to TRBD1 (5 bases). The V end lost 2 bases, the J end lost 9 bases, and 16 bases lay between the germline ends. Germline lookup yields CDR1 SGHVS and CDR2 FQNEAQ. This CDR3 is 14 amino acids long. The CDR3 nucleotides read TGTGCCAGCAGCTTATATTCAAAGGGGCAGCGCTACACCTTC. Translated, it gives CASSLYSKGQRYTF.

The CDR3 DNA reads TGTGCCAGCAGTTTATCCGGGCCAGGGCCATTTAATTCACCCCTCCACTTT. Translation gives CASSLSGPGPFNSPLHF. The chain employs TRBV27 and TRBJ1-6, with a possible D match to TRBD1 (5 bases). Between the trimmed V and J ends, which lost 0 bases and 6 bases, there was a span of 15 bases. This CDR3 comprises 17 residues. Germline V CDR1 and CDR2: MNHEY, SMNVEV (reference sequence).

This rearrangement joins TRBV27 to TRBJ1-1; D not resolved. V was trimmed by 6 bases and J by 4 bases, leaving 21 bases between them. Germline-derived CDR1 and CDR2 are MNHEY and SMNVEV (reference sequence). The CDR3 is 16 residues long. The CDR3 nucleotides read TGTGCCAGCAGATTTCAGGCCCCAGGAGGGAGCACTGAAGCTTTCTTT. Protein sequence: CASRFQAPGGSTEAFF.

The chain couples TRBV28 to TRBJ2-3; no reliable D call. V lost 5 bases to trimming and J lost 6 bases, with 6 bases between them. Germline V gives CDR1 MDHEN, CDR2 SYDVKM. CDR3 length: 11 amino acids. The CDR3 DNA follows: TGTGCCAGCAGTCAGGCGGATACGCAGTATTTT. This encodes CASSQADTQYF. Supplemented by reference TRBV28 and TRBJ2-3, the full variable domain reads DVKVTQSSRYLVKRTGEKVFLECVQDMDHENMFWYRQDPGLGLRLIYFSYDVKMKEKGDIPEGYSVSREKKERFSLILESASTNQTSMYLCASSQADTQYFGPGTRLTVL.

The chain couples TRBV15 to TRBJ1-3; tentatively, D is TRBD1 (6 bases). The CDR3 has 16 residues. Germline-derived CDR1 and CDR2 are LNHNV and YYDKDF (reference sequence). Trimming took 3 bases from V and 1 from J, leaving 13 bases between them. The CDR3 nucleotides read TGTGCCACCAGCAGGGAACCCGGGACATCTGGAAACACCATATATTTT. This encodes CATSREPGTSGNTIYF. Combining the CDR3 with reference TRBV15 and TRBJ1-3 gives the whole variable domain DAMVIQNPRYQVTQFGKPVTLSCSQTLNHNVMYWYQQKSSQAPKLLFHYYDKDFNNEADTPDNFQSRRPNTSFCFLDIRSPGLGDTAMYLCATSREPGTSGNTIYFGEGSWLTVV.

This clone was observed a few times. The chain employs TRBV5-1 and TRBJ2-7; TRBD1 matches 10 bases. Losses at the gene ends were 4 bases for V and 6 bases for J; bases not matched to a gene: 7. Per germline, CDR1 SGHRS and CDR2 YFSETQ. This CDR3 spans 14 amino acids. CDR3 sequence (DNA): TGCGCCAGCAGCCCCGGGACAGGGGTTTCCGAGCAGTACTTC. Its translation: CASSPGTGVSEQYF.

This clone was detected only once. CDR3 protein: CASSFRAAEKLFF. For the CDR3, the DNA is TGCGCCAGCAGCTTCAGGGCTGCGGAAAAACTGTTTTTT. This sequence joins TRBV5-1 and TRBJ1-4, with D possibly matching TRBD1 (5 bases). CDR3 length: 13 amino acids. CDR1 is SGHRS, CDR2 YFSETQ, per germline. V was trimmed by 2 bases and J by 8 bases, leaving 10 bases between them.

The chain combines TRBV30 with TRBJ1-2; maybe TRBD1 (5 bases). CDR3 length: 13 amino acids. V was pared by 2 bases and J by 4 bases, with 11 bases between. Germline assignment: CDR1 GTSNPN and CDR2 SVGIG (reference sequence). The CDR3 region is CAWSRGVTYGYTF. The DNA for the CDR3 is TGTGCCTGGAGTCGGGGGGTAACCTATGGCTACACCTTC. Full variable domain (remainder filled in from reference TRBV30 and TRBJ1-2): SQTIHQWPATLVQPVGSPLSLECTVEGTSNPNLYWYRQAAGRGLQLLFYSVGIGQISSEVPQNLSASRPQDRQFILSSKKLLLSDSGFYLCAWSRGVTYGYTFGSGTRLTVV.

There are a few counts of this clone. The chain couples TRBV6-6 to TRBJ2-1; 10 positions agree with TRBD2. The CDR3 is made up of 13 amino acids. The germline gives CDR1 MNHNY, CDR2 SVGAGI (reference sequence). V was pared by 7 bases and J by 5 bases, with 2 bases of the junction left unmatched. The DNA of the CDR3 is TGTGCCAGCACCCTAGCGGGGGACAATGAGCAGTTCTTC. This encodes CASTLAGDNEQFF.

V usage is TRBV9 and J usage is TRBJ1-1, with D possibly matching TRBD1 (5 bases). V was shortened by 3 bases and J by 1 base, with 10 bases between the two germline ends. The CDR3 extends over 14 amino acids. Germline V lookup: CDR1 SGDLS, CDR2 YYNGEE. In DNA form, the CDR3 reads TGTGCCAGCAGCGCTCTCACAGGGAACACTGAAGCTTTCTTT. Translating it yields CASSALTGNTEAFF.

The J gene is TRBJ2-6, the V gene TRBV18; D perhaps matches TRBD2 (5 bases). Germline values: CDR1 KGHSH, CDR2 LQKENI. This CDR3 is 14 amino acids long. Deletions cut 7 bases from V and 4 bases from J, with 11 bases between. CDR3 sequence: CASLSGVGANVLTF. In DNA, the CDR3 is TGTGCCAGCTTATCCGGGGTCGGGGCCAACGTCCTGACTTTC.

This clone has a handful of counts. J is TRBJ2-1 and V is TRBV6-2 or TRBV6-3; 11 nucleotides align to TRBD2. Germline trimming cut 2 bases from V and 10 bases from J; bases unmatched to any gene: 13. The CDR3 is made up of 17 amino acids. Per the germline V gene, CDR1 is MNHEY and CDR2 is SVGEGT. The CDR3 spells CASSYPIAGGPIGEQFF. The CDR3, as DNA: TGTGCCAGCAGTTACCCGATAGCGGGAGGGCCGATTGGAGAGCAGTTCTTC.

Turning to this clone: The same CDR3 is also encoded by other DNA sequences in this sample. V and J are TRBV5-1 and TRBJ2-3; TRBD2 aligns across 13 bases. This CDR3 has 16 amino acids. Germline trimming cut 0 bases from V and 3 bases from J; bases unmatched to any gene: 1. The germline V gene has CDR1 SGHRS and CDR2 YFSETQ. This CDR3 reads CASSLGLAGGTDTQYF. The CDR3 nucleotides read TGCGCCAGCAGCTTGGGACTAGCGGGAGGTACAGATACGCAGTATTTT.

The rearrangement uses TRBV5-4 and TRBJ2-2, with 8 bases matching TRBD1. The CDR3 covers 16 residues. Germline CDR1 and CDR2: SGHNT and YYREEE (reference sequence). The junction had 3 bases not matched to a gene; V was cut back by 2 bases and J by 0 bases. The CDR3 DNA sequence: TGTGCCAGCAGCTTAAACAGGGGGGCGAACACCGGGGAGCTGTTTTTT. Residues: CASSLNRGANTGELFF. The full variable domain, its missing parts supplied by reference TRBV5-4 and TRBJ2-2, is ETGVTQSPTHLIKTRGQQVTLRCSSQSGHNTVSWYQQALGQGPQFIFQYYREEENGRGNFPPRFSGLQFPNYSSELNVNALELDDSALYLCASSLNRGANTGELFFGEGSRLTVL.

This sequence joins TRBV6-2 or TRBV6-3 and TRBJ2-7, with 7 bases lining up with TRBD1. The V and J ends lost 6 bases and 6 bases, in that order; junction bases with no gene match: 5. This CDR3 contains 12 residues. Germline CDR1 is MNHEY and CDR2 is SVGEGT. CDR3 loop: CASSRPGGEQYF. The DNA of the CDR3 is TGTGCCAGCAGCCGTCCAGGGGGCGAGCAGTACTTC.

The genes are TRBV7-9 and TRBJ2-5; D call uncertain. The CDR3 spans 11 residues. Germline values: CDR1 SEHNR, CDR2 FQNEAQ (reference sequence). The germline V and J ends were trimmed by 3 bases and 5 bases, with 4 bases remaining between them. In DNA form, the CDR3 reads TGTGCCAGCAGCTTGTCGGAGACCCAGTACTTC. Translated: CASSLSETQYF.

This clone was seen a single time. The chain joins TRBV6-1 to TRBJ1-1; D gene ambiguous. Trimming stripped 2 bases from V and 2 bases from J, with 6 bases between. This CDR3 is 13 amino acids long. Germline CDR1 is MNHNS and CDR2 is SASEGT. The CDR3 nucleotides are TGTGCCAGCAGTGAAACAGCCAACACTGAAGCTTTCTTT. Its translation: CASSETANTEAFF.